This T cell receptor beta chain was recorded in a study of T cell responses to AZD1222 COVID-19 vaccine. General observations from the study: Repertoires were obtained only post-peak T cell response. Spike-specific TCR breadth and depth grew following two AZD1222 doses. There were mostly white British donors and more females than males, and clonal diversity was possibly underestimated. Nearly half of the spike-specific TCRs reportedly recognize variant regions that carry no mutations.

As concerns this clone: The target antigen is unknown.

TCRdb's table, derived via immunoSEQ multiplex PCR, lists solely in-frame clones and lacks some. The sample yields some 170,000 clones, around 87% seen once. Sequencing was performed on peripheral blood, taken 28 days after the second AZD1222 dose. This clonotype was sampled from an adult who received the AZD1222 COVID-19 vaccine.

Written as DNA, the CDR3 is TGCGCCAGCAGCTTGGAGTGGATGGGCTCTGGAAACACCATATATTTT. The encoded protein is CASSLEWMGSGNTIYF. The chain couples TRBV5-1 to TRBJ1-3; the D is unclear. The CDR3 contains 16 residues. CDR1 SGHRS and CDR2 YFSETQ come from the germline V gene. With 0 bases removed from V and 0 bases from J, the gap between germline ends came to 10 bases.